These 3 T cell receptor beta chains were all obtained from the same sample, sequenced in a study of CD8+ T cells in alopecia areata. Extracted from the samples, RNA was reverse transcribed into cDNA to serve as the sequencing template. Profiling relied on immunoSEQ multiplex PCR, and the TCRdb table lists in-frame clones only, not all of them. Of tens of thousands of clones in the sample, approximately 28% were seen once. Treatment here: oral pan-JAK inhibitor, 5-10 mg twice daily. The sample in question was CD8+ T cells sorted from blood, obtained at week 4, from a patient treated with tofacitinib. The source of these receptors is a human donor with alopecia areata.

The chain employs TRBV25-1 and TRBJ1-1, with a tentative D call TRBD1 (6 bases). Per germline, CDR1 MGHDK and CDR2 SYGVNS. Trimming cost V 4 bases and J 6 bases, with 24 bases left between them. The CDR3 consists of 17 residues. The CDR3 here is CASSGNRDIWVYPEAFF. The CDR3 nucleotides are TGTGCCAGCAGTGGAAACCGGGACATTTGGGTATATCCTGAAGCTTTCTTT.

V is TRBV30 and J is TRBJ2-3; D may match TRBD1 or TRBD2 (6 bases each). V lost 4 bases and J 3 bases, leaving 17 bases between the germline ends. This CDR3 contains 15 residues. CDR1 is GTSNPN and CDR2 is SVGIG in the germline V gene (reference sequence). The CDR3 DNA is TGTGCCTGGACCTTGGGCGTAGGGGGGACAGATACGCAGTATTTT. The encoded protein is CAWTLGVGGTDTQYF.

The chain joins TRBV7-9 to TRBJ2-2; D perhaps matches TRBD2 (6 bases). Germline CDR1 reads SEHNR; CDR2 reads FQNEAQ (reference sequence). The CDR3 sequence is 15 residues long. Trimming pared 6 bases from V and 0 bases from J, leaving 11 bases between. The CDR3 sequence is CASRPGLTNTGELFF. The CDR3 coding sequence is TGTGCCAGCAGGCCGGGACTTACGAACACCGGGGAGCTGTTTTTT.